The 7 T cell receptor beta chains in this list originate from one sample, sequenced in a study of Ad26.COV2.S vaccination and SARS-CoV-2 variants. Only in-frame clones appear in the TCRdb table, and some are missing; sequencing was by immunoSEQ multiplex PCR. Of just over 350,000 clones in the sample, under 95% were seen once. The specimen comprised peripheral blood, sampled after recovery from COVID-19. The receptors stem from a human donor who had recovered from COVID-19.

The gene calls are TRBV10-2 and TRBJ2-7, with D unresolved. V dropped 8 bases and J dropped 4 bases, with 18 bases sitting between them. Per germline, CDR1 WSHSY and CDR2 SAAADI. The CDR3 loop spans 14 amino acids. This chain's CDR3 is CASFDSYPAYEQYF. The CDR3 DNA follows: TGCGCCAGCTTCGACTCTTACCCCGCGTACGAGCAGTACTTC.

This chain links TRBV3-1 (or the pseudogene TRBV3-2) with TRBJ2-7; possible D gene TRBD1, 7 bases. CDR3 length: 13 amino acids. CDR1 and CDR2 from the germline V gene are LGHDT and YNNKEL (reference sequence). V was clipped by 4 bases and J by 5 bases, with 12 bases between them. The CDR3 spells CASSRQGGDEQYF. The CDR3 DNA sequence: TGTGCCAGCAGCCGACAGGGAGGCGACGAGCAGTACTTC.

V gene TRBV7-2 combines with J gene TRBJ1-2; D is undetermined. The V gene's germline CDR1 is SGHTA and CDR2 FQGNSA. V lost 5 bases, J lost 1 base, and 14 bases lay in between. The CDR3 runs to 15 residues. The CDR3 DNA is TGTGCCAGCAGCCCCTGGACGGGCGGTAACTATGGCTACACCTTC. Its translation: CASSPWTGGNYGYTF.

This chain links TRBV2 with TRBJ1-5; 7 nucleotides agree with TRBD1. This CDR3 contains 15 residues. J lost 7 bases, V lost 3 bases, and 9 bases had no gene match. The germline V gene has CDR1 SNHLY and CDR2 FYNNEI. Here the CDR3 DNA reads TGTGCCAGCAGTGACGGGGTGGACAGGATGCAGCCCCAGCATTTT. Translating it yields CASSDGVDRMQPQHF.

The rearrangement joins TRBV5-8 to TRBJ2-5; 8 bases are a match to TRBD1. The CDR3 has 14 residues. From germline, CDR1 is SGHTS and CDR2 YDEGEE. The ends lost 1 base at V and 5 bases at J; junction bases unmatched: 4. The CDR3 DNA reads as TGTGCCAGCAGCTTGCTCAGGGGGCTGGAGACCCAGTACTTC. This translates into CASSLLRGLETQYF.

This clone was observed a single time. The chain employs TRBV27 and TRBJ1-5; D remains unclear. The ends were cut back, 0 bases at V and 9 bases at J, with 12 bases in the middle. This CDR3 has 14 amino acids. Germline CDR1 MNHEY, CDR2 SMNVEV (reference sequence). Here the CDR3 DNA reads TGTGCCAGCAGTTTATCTCCCTCTCGCCGGCCCCAGCATTTT. It specifies CASSLSPSRRPQHF.

V gene TRBV27 combines with J gene TRBJ1-3, with unresolved D. V gave up 6 bases and J gave up 1 base, with 13 bases separating them. Germline V gene lookup returns CDR1 MNHEY and CDR2 SMNVEV (reference sequence). The CDR3 contains 15 residues. CDR3: CASSPNRVSGNTIYF. The CDR3 DNA is TGTGCCAGCAGCCCCAATAGGGTATCTGGAAACACCATATATTTT.